The next 10 T cell receptor beta chains were all read from a single sample in a study of cytomegalovirus exposure and HLA in healthy donors. PCR amplification relied on 60 Vbeta primers (plus 13 Jbeta primers). Libraries were prepared by immunoSEQ multiplex PCR; TCRdb keeps only in-frame clonotypes and omits some of them. The sample includes 150,000 to 200,000 clones, approximately 78% of them seen just once. Sample: PBMCs. The receptors come from a woman aged 45-65 years in good health and CMV-seropositive.

For this clone: One junction end does not reproduce the germline sequence, and a read error may be involved. This chain uses TRBV7-7 with TRBJ2-3, with D maybe TRBD2 (5 bases). There are 14 residues in the CDR3. The germline V gene encodes CDR1 SSHAT and CDR2 FNYEAQ (reference sequence). CDR3 in amino acids: CASSSGSEGDTQYF. The DNA for the CDR3 is TGTGCTAGCAGCTCTGGGTCCGAGGGAGATACGCAGTATTTT.

The chain couples TRBV10-1 to TRBJ2-1, with TRBD2 matching over 8 bases. CDR3 length: 15 amino acids. V trimming: 0 bases; J trimming: 4 bases; junction bases outside the gene matches: 2. Germline CDR1 is WNHNN and CDR2 is SYGVQD (reference sequence). This CDR3 reads CASSESTGGYNEQFF. The CDR3 nucleotides are TGCGCCAGCAGTGAGTCAACGGGAGGGTACAATGAGCAGTTCTTC.

CDR3 in DNA: TGTGCCAGCAGTGAATATACCGGGACTAGTCTAGAGACCCAGTACTTC. Translating gives CASSEYTGTSLETQYF. V and J are TRBV25-1 and TRBJ2-5; 8 nucleotides align to TRBD2. The CDR3 extends over 16 amino acids. V shed 0 bases, J shed 4 bases, and the junction held 7 bases outside the gene matches. CDR1 is MGHDK and CDR2 is SYGVNS in the germline V gene. Full variable domain (remainder filled in from reference TRBV25-1 and TRBJ2-5): EADIYQTPRYLVIGTGKKITLECSQTMGHDKMYWYQQDPGMELHLIHYSYGVNSTEKGDLSSESTVSRIRTEHFPLTLESARPSHTSQYLCASSEYTGTSLETQYFGPGTRLLVL.

The genes are TRBV28 and TRBJ2-7; 8 nucleotides align to TRBD1. After removal of 8 bases from V and 1 base from J, the junction contained 1 base not matched to a gene. CDR1 and CDR2 (germline): MDHEN, SYDVKM. This CDR3 has 12 residues. DNA of the CDR3: TGTGCCAGCGGGGACAGGTCCTACGAGCAGTACTTC. It codes for CASGDRSYEQYF.

This clone has a single count. The chain has TRBV10-3 and TRBJ2-5; 9 bases map to TRBD2. J lost 3 bases, V lost 0 bases, and 5 bases had no gene match. CDR1 is ENHRY, CDR2 SYGVKD, per germline. The CDR3 contains 16 residues. CDR3 bases: TGTGCCATCAGTGAGTCGTTAGCGGGGGTAAAAGAGACCCAGTACTTC. As protein: CAISESLAGVKETQYF.

The chain couples TRBV5-5 to TRBJ1-2; weak D call: TRBD1 (5 bases). Germline lookup yields CDR1 SGHKS and CDR2 YYEKEE (reference sequence). Deletions cut 2 bases from V and 3 bases from J, with 8 bases between. The CDR3 loop spans 13 amino acids. CDR3 coding DNA: TGTGCCAGCAGCTTCCAGGGTGACTATGGCTACACCTTC. It is translated as CASSFQGDYGYTF.

This rearrangement joins TRBV30 to TRBJ2-5, with TRBD1 identical over 7 bases. The V gene's germline CDR1 is GTSNPN and CDR2 SVGIG (reference sequence). The CDR3 loop spans 13 amino acids. Trimming removed 2 bases from V and 5 bases from J; junction bases left unmatched: 5. The CDR3 is CAWSLGGTETQYF. The CDR3 nucleotides are TGTGCCTGGAGTTTAGGGGGCACGGAGACCCAGTACTTC. Full variable domain (remainder filled in from reference TRBV30 and TRBJ2-5): SQTIHQWPATLVQPVGSPLSLECTVEGTSNPNLYWYRQAAGRGLQLLFYSVGIGQISSEVPQNLSASRPQDRQFILSSKKLLLSDSGFYLCAWSLGGTETQYFGPGTRLLVL.

This chain connects TRBV7-9 to TRBJ2-1; 9 bases fit TRBD1. The CDR3 length is 18 residues. In germline, CDR1 is SEHNR, CDR2 FQNEAQ (reference sequence). The V gene end was trimmed by 1 base and the J gene end by 5 bases; junction bases not matched to a gene: 12. CDR3 nucleotide sequence: TGTGCCAGCAGCTTAGAGGGACAGGGAAAGAAAAGGGACAATGAGCAGTTCTTC. This encodes CASSLEGQGKKRDNEQFF.

Worth noting for this clone: The junction differs from germline at one of its ends, possibly a read error. The genes are TRBV7-9 and TRBJ2-1; 10 nucleotides align to TRBD2. CDR3 size: 16 residues. The germline gives CDR1 SEHNR, CDR2 FQNEAQ (reference sequence). The CDR3 region has the DNA TGTTCCAGCAGCTTAGCGACAGTGGCTAGCGGGGGTAAGCAGTTCTTC. Encoded protein: CSSSLATVASGGKQFF.

This clone showed up just once. The chain's CDR3 is CASRISSGNTIYF. CDR3 sequence (DNA): TGTGCCAGTAGAATCAGCTCTGGAAACACCATATATTTT. The rearrangement links TRBV19 to TRBJ1-3; no clear D. From germline, CDR1 is LNHDA and CDR2 SQIVND (reference sequence). Trimming stripped 6 bases from V and 0 bases from J, with 6 bases between. This CDR3 is built from 13 residues.